This T cell receptor (beta chain) was sequenced for a study of blood T cell repertoires in COVID-19. About the study: Donors in the United States, Italy and Spain gave samples during acute or convalescent COVID-19. Sources were T cells, B-cell-depleted T cells, or PBMCs; the material itself was cDNA or gDNA.

As handled by the study authors: Amplification from reference gene primers served as the basis for estimated nucleated cell counts. The data were produced by immunoSEQ multiplex PCR, yet TCRdb's version contains in-frame clones alone and is incomplete. The D gene and trimming were derived from the DNA, and the V and J assignments and clone size from that table. The sample includes under 350,000 clones, under 90% of them seen just once. J lost 0 bases, V lost 10 bases, and 6 bases had no gene match. The CDR3 runs to 13 residues. The germline V gene has CDR1 ENHRY and CDR2 SYGVKD. V usage is TRBV10-3 and J usage is TRBJ2-7; 7 bases match TRBD1. The TCR sequence derives from a middle-aged man with acute or convalescent COVID-19. The sample comprised peripheral blood. The CDR3 here is CASSGTDSYEQYF. The CDR3 DNA sequence: TGTGCCAGTTCCGGGACAGACTCCTACGAGCAGTACTTC.